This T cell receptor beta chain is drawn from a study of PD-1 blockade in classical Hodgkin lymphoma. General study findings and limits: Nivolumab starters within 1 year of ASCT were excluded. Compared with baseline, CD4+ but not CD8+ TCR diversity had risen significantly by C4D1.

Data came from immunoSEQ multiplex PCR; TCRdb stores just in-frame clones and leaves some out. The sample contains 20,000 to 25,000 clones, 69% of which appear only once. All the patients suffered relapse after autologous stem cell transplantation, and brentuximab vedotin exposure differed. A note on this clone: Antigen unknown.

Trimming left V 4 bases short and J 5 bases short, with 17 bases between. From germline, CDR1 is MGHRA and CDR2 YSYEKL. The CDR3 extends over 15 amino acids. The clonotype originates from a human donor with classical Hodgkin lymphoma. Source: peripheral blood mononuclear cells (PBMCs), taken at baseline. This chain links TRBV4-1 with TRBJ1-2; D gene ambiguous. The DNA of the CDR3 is TGCGCCAGCAGCCGAGGAACAGTACCAGTATATGGCTACACCTTC. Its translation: CASSRGTVPVYGYTF.